This TCR beta chain was recorded in a study of beta chain features in type 1 diabetes. Study findings and constraints: TCRB CDR3s were moderately but significantly shorter in Type 1 diabetes patients in all four CD4+ subsets.

The CDR3 extends over 12 amino acids. V shed 5 bases and J shed 1 base, with 6 bases lying between them. Germline V lookup: CDR1 SQVTM, CDR2 ANQGSEA. The sequenced template was cDNA made from the entire isolated RNA. Deep immunoSEQ sequencing covered naive, central memory and regulatory T cell samples. Clones were sequenced by immunoSEQ multiplex PCR, and TCRdb holds only the in-frame ones, with some missing. The sample lists some 70,000 clones, approximately 47% occurring once. Details on this clone: What it binds is unknown.

The TCR originated in a man aged 25-45 years with type 1 diabetes. The sequencing input was central memory CD4+ T cells from blood. The chain joins TRBV29-1 to TRBJ1-3; D is undetermined. The DNA for the CDR3 is TGCAGCGTTCGGGAGTCTGGAAACACCATATATTTT. Translation gives CSVRESGNTIYF.